The T cell receptor (beta chain) described here comes from a study of OX40 agonist ivuxolimab in advanced cancers. Looking at the study overall: Dosing consisted of intravenous ivuxolimab at 0.01 to 10 mg/kg every 2 weeks. Eligibility rules accepted prior anti-PD-1, anti-PD-L1 or anti-CTLA-4 therapy, and roughly 40% had some.

Points from the study as a whole: CD4+ T cells averaged fewer expanded clones than CD8+ T cells.

This CDR3 contains 13 residues. From germline, CDR1 is SGDLS and CDR2 YYNGEE. V was shortened by 1 base and J by 7 bases, with 8 bases between the two germline ends. Note on this clone: Its matching antigen is unknown.

Sequenced by immunoSEQ multiplex PCR; TCRdb stores in-frame clones only, minus some. The table has about 93,000 clones, around 92% seen once; the top ten hold about 0.51%. The sample here was CD4+ or CD8+ T cells sorted from blood, taken in a trial of the OX40 agonist ivuxolimab. J is TRBJ2-2 and V is TRBV9; D remains unclear. This TCR was sampled from an adult with an advanced solid tumor such as melanoma, head and neck, liver or kidney cancer. The CDR3 here is CASSVLVGGELFF. The CDR3 DNA reads as TGTGCCAGCAGCGTACTAGTGGGCGGGGAGCTGTTTTTT.